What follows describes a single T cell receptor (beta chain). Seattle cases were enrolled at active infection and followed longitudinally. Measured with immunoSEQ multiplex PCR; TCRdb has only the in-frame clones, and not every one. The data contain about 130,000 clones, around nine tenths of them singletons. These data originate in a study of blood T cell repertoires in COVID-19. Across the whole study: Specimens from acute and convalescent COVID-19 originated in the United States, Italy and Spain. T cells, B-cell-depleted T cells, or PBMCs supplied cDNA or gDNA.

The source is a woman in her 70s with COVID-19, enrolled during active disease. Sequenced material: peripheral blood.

The CDR3 loop reads CAWSYGTGGQETQYF. In DNA form, the CDR3 reads TGTGCCTGGAGTTACGGGACAGGGGGTCAAGAGACCCAGTACTTC. The V and J genes are TRBV30 and TRBJ2-5; 11 bases fit TRBD1. CDR1 is GTSNPN and CDR2 is SVGIG in the germline V gene (reference sequence). V gave up 2 bases and J gave up 2 bases; unmatched junction bases: 4. There are 15 residues in the CDR3. Complete variable domain (other parts from reference TRBV30 and TRBJ2-5): SQTIHQWPATLVQPVGSPLSLECTVEGTSNPNLYWYRQAAGRGLQLLFYSVGIGQISSEVPQNLSASRPQDRQFILSSKKLLLSDSGFYLCAWSYGTGGQETQYFGPGTRLLVL.